These 29 T cell receptor beta chains originate from one sample sequenced in a study of identical twins. TCRdb itself ran the 5' RACE reads through MiXCR, one entry per CDR3 protein. The sample yields 200,000 to 250,000 distinct CDR3 sequences, 6% to 8.5% seen once. The same data also went into a second study, on yellow fever vaccine responses in identical twins.

Specimen: CD8+ T cells sorted from blood. These receptors were obtained from a woman between 18 and 29 years old in good health.

The chain carries TRBV7-2 and TRBJ2-5; D perhaps matches TRBD1 (6 bases). V was clipped by 5 bases and J by 2 bases, with 18 bases between them. This CDR3 contains 16 residues. Germline CDR1 is SGHTA and CDR2 is FQGNSA. CDR3 protein: CASSPTRQGRQETQYF. The CDR3 bases are TGTGCCAGCAGCCCGACCCGCCAGGGGAGACAAGAGACCCAGTACTTC.

This clonotype appeared many times. The rearrangement links TRBV3-1 to TRBJ2-7; either TRBD1 or TRBD2 may fit D (5 bases each). V dropped 4 bases and J dropped 1 base, with 14 bases sitting between them. CDR1 is LGHDT, CDR2 YNNKEL, per germline (reference sequence). This CDR3 has 15 residues. CDR3 in amino acids: CASSPGLDLSYEQYF. CDR3 in DNA: TGTGCCAGCAGCCCGGGGCTAGACCTATCCTACGAGCAGTACTTC.

The rearrangement links TRBV13 to TRBJ2-3; 11 nucleotides align to TRBD2. V lost 0 bases, J lost 2 bases, and 4 bases stayed unmatched. From germline, CDR1 is PRHDT and CDR2 FYEKMQ (reference sequence). The CDR3 is 17 amino acids. CDR3 DNA sequence: TGTGCCAGCAGCTTAGGACTAGCGGGAGTCGACACAGATACGCAGTATTTT. This gives the protein CASSLGLAGVDTDTQYF.

This clonotype appeared a few times. This chain connects TRBV7-6 to TRBJ2-2; D might be TRBD2 (7 bases). Germline V gives CDR1 SGHVS, CDR2 FNYEAQ. The CDR3 is made up of 15 amino acids. Trimming pared 5 bases from V and 3 bases from J, leaving 13 bases between. CDR3 DNA sequence: TGTGCCAGCAGCCCGTCCGGGGGGCACACCGGGGAGCTGTTTTTT. Translating it yields CASSPSGGHTGELFF.

The chain uses TRBV9 and TRBJ2-5, with 15 bases fitting TRBD2. J gave up 1 base and V 3 bases, and 4 bases lay outside the gene matches. Germline CDR1 and CDR2: SGDLS and YYNGEE. The CDR3 sequence is 17 residues long. The CDR3 DNA follows: TGTGCCAGCAGCGATGGACTAGCGGGAGGGGTCCAAGAGACCCAGTACTTC. Amino acid sequence: CASSDGLAGGVQETQYF. Combining the CDR3 with reference TRBV9 and TRBJ2-5 gives the whole variable domain DSGVTQTPKHLITATGQRVTLRCSPRSGDLSVYWYQQSLDQGLQFLIQYYNGEERAKGNILERFSAQQFPDLHSELNLSSLELGDSALYFCASSDGLAGGVQETQYFGPGTRLLVL.

The chain is built from TRBV29-1 and TRBJ2-3; D remains ambiguous. CDR1 is SQVTM, CDR2 ANQGSEA, per germline. Trimming took 7 bases from V and 2 from J, leaving 10 bases between them. The CDR3 loop spans 12 amino acids. Here the CDR3 DNA reads TGCAGCGGTTTCGGGCACACAGATACGCAGTATTTT. This gives the protein CSGFGHTDTQYF.

This clonotype has only a few counts. The rearrangement links TRBV5-1 to TRBJ1-2, with TRBD1 as a possible D gene (5 bases). Between the trimmed V and J ends, which lost 4 bases and 3 bases, there was a span of 13 bases. This CDR3 region has 14 residues. In germline, CDR1 is SGHRS, CDR2 YFSETQ. CDR3 coding DNA: TGCGCCAGCAGCCCGGCGTGGGGGGACTATGGCTACACCTTC. This codes for CASSPAWGDYGYTF.

This rearrangement joins TRBV5-1 to TRBJ2-7, with 10 bases that match TRBD1. The germline gives CDR1 SGHRS, CDR2 YFSETQ. CDR3 length equals 16 residues. V dropped 0 bases and J dropped 5; count of bases not matched to a gene: 8. CDR3 sequence reads: CASSLVPGQGYHEQYF. CDR3 bases: TGCGCCAGCAGCTTGGTTCCGGGACAGGGGTACCACGAGCAGTACTTC.

This clonotype was counted a few times. This chain joins TRBV12-3 or TRBV12-4 and TRBJ2-7; TRBD2 agrees at 9 bases. This CDR3 region has 14 residues. V was clipped by 7 bases and J by 2 bases; unmatched bases: 6. This CDR3 is CASNRLAAAYEQYF. CDR3 DNA: TGTGCCAGCAATCGACTAGCGGCAGCCTACGAGCAGTACTTC.

This clonotype was seen more than once but under ten times. The chain recombines TRBV7-8 with TRBJ2-7; 9 nucleotides align to TRBD2. The CDR3 extends over 14 amino acids. V was clipped by 2 bases and J by 2 bases; unmatched bases: 1. Germline V gene data show CDR1 as SGHVS and CDR2 as FQNEAQ. CDR3 protein: CASSLRLAAYEQYF. Here the CDR3 DNA reads TGTGCCAGCAGCTTAAGACTAGCGGCCTACGAGCAGTACTTC.

The V call is TRBV27, the J call TRBJ2-4, with 8 bases fitting TRBD2. V dropped 6 bases and J dropped 1; count of bases not matched to a gene: 2. In germline, CDR1 is MNHEY, CDR2 SMNVEV (reference sequence). This CDR3 is 14 amino acids long. In nucleotides, the CDR3 is TGTGCCAGCAGCGGGGGGGGGGCCAAAAACATTCAGTACTTC. The encoded protein is CASSGGGAKNIQYF.

The CDR3 loop is CAISESGGSHTDTQYF. The CDR3 nucleotides read TGTGCCATCAGTGAGTCTGGCGGGTCCCACACAGATACGCAGTATTTT. The V and J genes are TRBV10-3 and TRBJ2-3; weak D call: TRBD2 (5 bases). Germline CDR1 and CDR2: ENHRY and SYGVKD. Trimming stripped 0 bases from V and 2 bases from J, with 12 bases between. This CDR3 is 16 amino acids long.

V usage is TRBV20-1 and J usage is TRBJ1-5; unclear D gene. V lost 3 bases to trimming and J lost 5 bases, with 11 bases between them. The CDR3 runs 13 residues. Looked up from germline, CDR1 is DFQATT and CDR2 is SNEGSKA (reference sequence). The CDR3 sequence is CSASGGQDQPQHF. The CDR3 bases are TGCAGTGCTAGTGGAGGGCAGGATCAGCCCCAGCATTTT.

This clonotype was picked up a small number of times. The V call is TRBV7-9, the J call TRBJ2-7; 10 nucleotides line up with TRBD2. Unmatched junction bases numbered 6, after V lost 5 bases and J lost 5 bases. Per the germline V gene, CDR1 is SEHNR and CDR2 is FQNEAQ (reference sequence). The CDR3 runs to 14 residues. CDR3 sequence: CASSPSGSSHEQYF. As DNA, the CDR3 is TGTGCCAGCAGCCCTAGCGGGAGTAGCCACGAGCAGTACTTC.

The chain joins TRBV5-6 to TRBJ2-5; TRBD2 agrees at 8 bases. The ends lost 3 bases at V and 2 bases at J; junction bases unmatched: 6. This CDR3 region has 15 residues. The germline gives CDR1 SGHDT, CDR2 YYEEEE. The CDR3 here is CASSWEAGEQETQYF. DNA of the CDR3: TGTGCCAGCAGCTGGGAAGCGGGAGAGCAAGAGACCCAGTACTTC.

Many counts were recorded for this clonotype. J is TRBJ2-1 and V is TRBV10-3; TRBD2 aligns across 9 bases. Germline assignment: CDR1 ENHRY and CDR2 SYGVKD. The CDR3 length is 18 residues. The V and J ends lost 3 bases and 0 bases, in that order; junction bases with no gene match: 9. CDR3 residues: CAISEPGTSPHSYNEQFF. The CDR3 nucleotides are TGTGCCATCAGTGAACCCGGGACTAGCCCTCACTCCTACAATGAGCAGTTCTTC.

This clonotype was seen ten or more times. This chain uses TRBV5-1 with TRBJ2-3; 9 bases are a match to TRBD2. This CDR3 spans 17 amino acids. CDR1 SGHRS and CDR2 YFSETQ come from the germline V gene. V lost 1 base and J lost 2; bases outside the gene matches: 8. The CDR3 protein is CASSLMGLAGFTDTQYF. The CDR3 coding sequence is TGCGCCAGCAGCTTGATGGGCCTAGCGGGGTTCACAGATACGCAGTATTTT.

In its sample, this clonotype was seen many times. The V call is TRBV29-1, the J call TRBJ2-7, with D tentatively TRBD1 (6 bases). Trimming stripped 4 bases from V and 0 bases from J, with 7 bases between. This CDR3 has 12 residues. CDR1 is SQVTM and CDR2 is ANQGSEA in the germline V gene. Here the CDR3 DNA reads TGCAGCGTTGGGACAGCCTCCTACGAGCAGTACTTC. This sequence encodes CSVGTASYEQYF.

The CDR3 nucleotides read TGTGCCAGCAGTGAAGGGGGGGCCAAAAACATTCAGTACTTC. Its protein is CASSEGGAKNIQYF. This chain links TRBV9 with TRBJ2-4; D may be TRBD1 or TRBD2 (6 bases each). The germline V and J ends were trimmed by 5 bases and 1 base, with 10 bases remaining between them. CDR1 and CDR2 from the germline V gene are SGDLS and YYNGEE. The CDR3 totals 14 residues.

The chain employs TRBV7-9 and TRBJ2-3, with 11 bases fitting TRBD2. Per the germline V gene, CDR1 is SEHNR and CDR2 is FQNEAQ (reference sequence). The V gene end was trimmed by 4 bases and the J gene end by 3 bases; junction bases not matched to a gene: 6. The CDR3 length is 16 residues. CDR3 DNA: TGTGCCAGCAGCTCAAATAGCGGGGGGGCAACAGATACGCAGTATTTT. Protein: CASSSNSGGATDTQYF.

This clonotype has a count of ten or more. V and J are TRBV5-6 and TRBJ2-7; 7 nucleotides align to TRBD1. The CDR3 extends over 13 amino acids. Germline CDR1 is SGHDT and CDR2 is YYEEEE. Trimming took 4 bases from V and 2 from J; bases not matched to a gene: 3. The CDR3 reads CASSPTGTYEQYV. CDR3 coding DNA: TGTGCCAGCAGCCCGACAGGGACCTACGAGCAGTACGTC.

This clonotype was seen a few times. DNA for the CDR3: TGCAGCGTTGCCCGAGCGGGGAAGTACAATGAGCAGTTCTTC. This sequence encodes CSVARAGKYNEQFF. J is TRBJ2-1 and V is TRBV29-1; 7 nucleotides line up with TRBD2. Per germline, CDR1 SQVTM and CDR2 ANQGSEA. J gave up 4 bases and V 4 bases, and 7 bases lay outside the gene matches. This CDR3 spans 14 amino acids.

This clonotype was counted at least ten times. This chain links TRBV4-1 with TRBJ1-1; perhaps TRBD1 as D (6 bases). Per the germline V gene, CDR1 is MGHRA and CDR2 is YSYEKL. This CDR3 spans 17 amino acids. The V gene lost 0 bases and the J gene lost 0 bases, with 14 bases spanning the gap. The CDR3 sequence: CASSQDRQGNLNTEAFF. In DNA form, the CDR3 reads TGCGCCAGCAGCCAAGATCGGCAGGGGAATCTGAACACTGAAGCTTTCTTT.

Only a few counts were recorded for this clonotype. In DNA, the CDR3 is TGTGCCAGCAGTCTAAAAGCGGGTTCTCTAAGGAACGAGCAGTACTTC. It codes for CASSLKAGSLRNEQYF. The chain recombines TRBV27 with TRBJ2-7; D is perhaps TRBD2 (6 bases). Deletions cut 5 bases from V and 5 bases from J, with 22 bases between. Germline lookup yields CDR1 MNHEY and CDR2 SMNVEV (reference sequence). CDR3 size: 16 residues.

This clonotype was seen ten or more times. V is TRBV21-1 and J is TRBJ1-5. TRBV21-1 is marked as a pseudogene. This CDR3 has 15 residues. Written as DNA, the CDR3 is TGTGCCAGCAGCAAAGCCGGGATAGATAATCAGCCCCAGCATTTT. This encodes CASSKAGIDNQPQHF.

This clonotype has just a few counts. The J gene is TRBJ1-1, the V gene TRBV7-9; no definite D call. The germline V gene encodes CDR1 SEHNR and CDR2 FQNEAQ (reference sequence). This CDR3 is built from 12 residues. Trimming pared 3 bases from V and 6 bases from J, leaving 8 bases between. This chain's CDR3 is CASSFVSPEAFF. DNA of the CDR3: TGTGCCAGCAGCTTTGTCAGCCCTGAAGCTTTCTTT.

This clonotype appeared once. The chain links TRBV3-1 to TRBJ2-3, with a weak D call TRBD2 (6 bases). V lost 0 bases and J lost 3, with 22 bases in between. Germline V gene sequence: CDR1 LGHDT, CDR2 YNNKEL (reference sequence). This CDR3 contains 19 residues. The CDR3 spells CASSQDLGTLAGGTDTQYF. CDR3 nucleotide sequence: TGTGCCAGCAGCCAAGATTTAGGTACTCTAGCCGGGGGAACAGATACGCAGTATTTT.

This clonotype was found many times. The rearrangement links TRBV7-2 to TRBJ2-1; 10 bases are a match to TRBD2. The trim removed 5 bases at V and 8 bases at J, leaving 12 bases unmatched. The CDR3 runs 16 residues. Germline V gives CDR1 SGHTA, CDR2 FQGNSA. The CDR3 is CASSTDLAGVNHEQFF. The CDR3 region has the DNA TGTGCCAGCAGCACGGACCTAGCGGGAGTAAACCATGAGCAGTTCTTC.

V and J are TRBV5-1 and TRBJ2-7; 10 nucleotides align to TRBD1. CDR3 length: 13 amino acids. Germline V gives CDR1 SGHRS, CDR2 YFSETQ. The ends lost 2 bases at V and 5 bases at J; junction bases unmatched: 1. The CDR3 is CASSFGTGDEQYF. The CDR3 DNA is TGCGCCAGCAGCTTCGGGACAGGGGACGAGCAGTACTTC.